These 28 T cell receptor beta chains originate from one sample sequenced in a study of T cell responses to AZD1222 COVID-19 vaccine. The table came from immunoSEQ multiplex PCR; TCRdb's copy has only in-frame clones and leaves some out. The table shows some 75,000 clones, with about 88% occurring only once. The specimen was peripheral blood, collected on day 0 of AZD1222 vaccination. The receptors shown here come from an adult in good health.

The rearrangement uses TRBV6-5 and TRBJ1-3; 8 nucleotides align to TRBD1. The germline CDR1 and CDR2 sequences are MNHEY and SVGAGI. This CDR3 has 15 residues. Trimming took 4 bases from V and 3 from J; bases not matched to a gene: 5. This chain's CDR3 is CASSSGGLIGNTIYF. In DNA, the CDR3 is TGTGCCAGCAGTTCAGGGGGCCTTATTGGAAACACCATATATTTT.

This rearrangement joins TRBV6-5 to TRBJ2-1; 8 bases fit TRBD1. V trimming: 5 bases; J trimming: 0 bases; junction bases outside the gene matches: 3. The CDR3 covers 15 residues. Germline V lookup: CDR1 MNHEY, CDR2 SVGAGI. As DNA, the CDR3 is TGTGCCAGCAGTAGGGACAGGAGCTCCTACAATGAGCAGTTCTTC. It yields the protein CASSRDRSSYNEQFF.

The chain recombines TRBV2 with TRBJ2-5; a weak D match, TRBD1 (6 bases). The ends were cut back, 7 bases at V and 9 bases at J, with 24 bases in the middle. The CDR3 has 15 amino acids. CDR1 and CDR2 from the germline V gene are SNHLY and FYNNEI. CDR3 coding DNA: TGTGCCAGCACCCCCGGGGTTGGAAACGACAGGTCCCAGTACTTC. The encoded protein is CASTPGVGNDRSQYF.

This clone has just one count. The V and J genes are TRBV10-3 and TRBJ2-3; 13 positions agree with TRBD2. Germline V CDR1 and CDR2: ENHRY, SYGVKD. The CDR3 has 18 amino acids. Unmatched junction bases numbered 9, after V lost 0 bases and J lost 6 bases. The CDR3 region is CAISESATSGGARDTQYF. The CDR3 region has the DNA TGTGCCATCAGTGAGTCTGCTACTAGCGGGGGGGCCAGGGATACGCAGTATTTT.

The chain links TRBV14 to TRBJ2-7; TRBD2 aligns across 16 bases. Germline CDR1 reads SGHDN; CDR2 reads FVKESK. The CDR3 extends over 20 amino acids. With 0 bases clipped from V and 1 base from J, the junction kept 9 bases outside the gene matches. CDR3 DNA sequence: TGTGCCAGCAGCCAAGACCGAGGGACTAGCGGGAGGGCCCATTCCTACGAGCAGTACTTC. It encodes CASSQDRGTSGRAHSYEQYF.

CDR3 region: CASSHLAGVADTQYF. The CDR3 bases are TGCGCCAGCAGCCATTTAGCGGGGGTTGCAGATACGCAGTATTTT. The chain joins TRBV4-1 to TRBJ2-3, with TRBD2 matching 9 bases. The germline gives CDR1 MGHRA, CDR2 YSYEKL. V trimming: 3 bases; J trimming: 4 bases; junction bases outside the gene matches: 5. The CDR3 sequence is 15 residues long.

This clone was found a few times. The chain carries TRBV7-2 and TRBJ2-5; 12 bases are a match to TRBD2. Trimming cost V 3 bases and J 4 bases; bases outside gene matches: 3. The CDR3 totals 15 residues. The germline gives CDR1 SGHTA, CDR2 FQGNSA. The CDR3 here is CASSLASGGVETQYF. In nucleotides, the CDR3 is TGTGCCAGCAGCTTGGCTAGCGGGGGGGTAGAGACCCAGTACTTC.

The chain employs TRBV7-9 and TRBJ1-3; D not resolved. This CDR3 region has 13 residues. The germline V gene encodes CDR1 SEHNR and CDR2 FQNEAQ (reference sequence). The V end was cut by 1 base, the J end by 6 bases, with 7 bases between. The CDR3 is CASSLGASNTIYF. In DNA form, the CDR3 reads TGTGCCAGCAGCTTAGGCGCTTCAAACACCATATATTTT.

The CDR3 coding sequence is TGTGCCAGCAGTTTATCAGGGCAGCGCAGCTACGAGCAGTACTTC. Translation gives CASSLSGQRSYEQYF. The chain employs TRBV27 and TRBJ2-7; D uncertain. CDR3 size: 15 residues. V was pared by 0 bases and J by 3 bases, with 12 bases between. The germline V gene encodes CDR1 MNHEY and CDR2 SMNVEV (reference sequence).

In this sample, this clone turned up once. The chain carries TRBV5-5 and TRBJ1-5; D is uncertain. Looked up from germline, CDR1 is SGHKS and CDR2 is YYEKEE (reference sequence). Between the trimmed V and J ends, which lost 3 bases and 4 bases, there was a span of 11 bases. This CDR3 is built from 14 residues. CDR3 loop: CASSSLTENQPQHF. In nucleotides, the CDR3 is TGTGCCAGCAGCTCCCTTACTGAGAATCAGCCCCAGCATTTT.

The chain employs TRBV3-1 (or the pseudogene TRBV3-2) and TRBJ2-5, with D possibly matching TRBD2 (6 bases). Per the germline V gene, CDR1 is LGHDT and CDR2 is YNNKEL (reference sequence). Trimming shortened V by 1 base and J by 5 bases, and 11 bases separated the two germline ends. The CDR3 sequence is 14 residues long. The CDR3 bases are TGTGCCAGCAGCCAAGCCTCCCGGGGGGAGACCCAGTACTTC. This encodes CASSQASRGETQYF.

The V call is TRBV7-9, the J call TRBJ2-1, with a possible D match to TRBD2 (5 bases). This CDR3 comprises 12 residues. Germline V gene data show CDR1 as SEHNR and CDR2 as FQNEAQ (reference sequence). V was shortened by 0 bases and J by 10 bases, with 7 bases between the two germline ends. CDR3 nucleotides: TGTGCCAGCAGCTTAGCCGGAGGCGAGCAGTTCTTC. Translated: CASSLAGGEQFF.

The rearrangement links TRBV6-6 to TRBJ2-3; D assignment may be TRBD1 or TRBD2 (6 bases each). Germline CDR1 is MNHNY and CDR2 is SVGAGI (reference sequence). Between the trimmed V and J ends, which lost 6 bases and 1 base, there was a span of 23 bases. The CDR3 loop spans 18 amino acids. CDR3 sequence reads: CASSRDTLGGPGTDTQYF. In DNA, the CDR3 is TGTGCCAGCAGCCGAGACACGTTGGGGGGCCCTGGCACAGATACGCAGTATTTT.

The sample holds a few counts of this clone. This chain links TRBV28 with TRBJ1-5, with 7 positions matching TRBD1. The CDR3 runs to 15 residues. Trimming removed 3 bases from V and 6 bases from J; junction bases left unmatched: 8. Germline lookup yields CDR1 MDHEN and CDR2 SYDVKM. The CDR3, as DNA: TGTGCCAGCAGTTTCTCCAGGGGGAGGTCTCAGCCCCAGCATTTT. It is translated as CASSFSRGRSQPQHF. The complete variable domain, with remaining parts taken from reference TRBV28 and TRBJ1-5, reads DVKVTQSSRYLVKRTGEKVFLECVQDMDHENMFWYRQDPGLGLRLIYFSYDVKMKEKGDIPEGYSVSREKKERFSLILESASTNQTSMYLCASSFSRGRSQPQHFGDGTRLSIL.

The chain couples TRBV19 to TRBJ1-6, with D possibly being TRBD1 (5 bases). Trimming left V 6 bases short and J 0 bases short, with 12 bases between. CDR3 length: 16 residues. Germline V CDR1 and CDR2: LNHDA, SQIVND (reference sequence). CDR3 region: CASRDRQSSYNSPLHF. CDR3 nucleotides: TGTGCCAGTAGAGACCGACAGAGCTCCTATAATTCACCCCTCCACTTT.

The chain couples TRBV14 to TRBJ1-4; TRBD1 aligns across 11 bases. Germline V lookup: CDR1 SGHDN, CDR2 FVKESK. This CDR3 has 15 amino acids. Trimming took 4 bases from V and 6 from J; bases not matched to a gene: 4. The CDR3 coding sequence is TGTGCCAGCAGCCCTCGGACAGGGGGCTATGAAAAACTGTTTTTT. Its protein product is CASSPRTGGYEKLFF.

J is TRBJ2-7 and V is TRBV6-4; 8 nucleotides agree with TRBD2. The CDR3 has 15 residues. Losses at the gene ends were 1 base for V and 6 bases for J; bases not matched to a gene: 8. The germline V gene has CDR1 MRHNA and CDR2 SNTAGT. CDR3 sequence reads: CASSDFGSGVCEQYV. In nucleotides, the CDR3 is TGTGCCAGCAGTGACTTTGGTAGCGGGGTTTGCGAGCAGTACGTC.

This clone is a singleton in its sample. V and J are TRBV15 and TRBJ2-2, with TRBD2 as a possible D gene (5 bases). CDR1 LNHNV and CDR2 YYDKDF come from the germline V gene (reference sequence). The CDR3 length is 14 residues. Trimming removed 0 bases from V and 7 bases from J, with 9 bases in between. The CDR3 region is CATSRDLRGGELFF. CDR3 DNA: TGTGCCACCAGCAGAGACCTACGGGGCGGGGAGCTGTTTTTT.

This chain links TRBV4-1 with TRBJ1-4, with no clear D. V was pared by 0 bases and J by 6 bases, with 14 bases between. Looked up from germline, CDR1 is MGHRA and CDR2 is YSYEKL. This CDR3 spans 16 amino acids. The CDR3 loop reads CASSQERRQAYEKLFF. CDR3 in DNA: TGCGCCAGCAGCCAAGAGAGACGACAAGCTTATGAAAAACTGTTTTTT.

The rearrangement uses TRBV4-1 and TRBJ2-2; TRBD1 or TRBD2 may be the D gene (7 bases each). Per germline, CDR1 MGHRA and CDR2 YSYEKL. The CDR3 spans 19 residues. V shed 1 base and J shed 4 bases, with 22 bases lying between them. The CDR3 DNA follows: TGCGCCAGCAGCCAAGGAACCCAGGGGGGGGCGGTCGTCACCGGGGAGCTGTTTTTT. It codes for CASSQGTQGGAVVTGELFF.

The CDR3 DNA is TGTGCCAGCAGCCAAGATCATGTCTACGCCGAAGAGACCCAGTACTTC. It is translated as CASSQDHVYAEETQYF. The V call is TRBV4-2, the J call TRBJ2-5; the D is unclear. Germline values: CDR1 LGHNA, CDR2 YNFKEQ. Trimming removed 0 bases at V and 3 bases at J, with 14 bases between. The CDR3 contains 16 residues.

The J gene is TRBJ2-5, the V gene TRBV19; D may be TRBD1 (6 bases). Germline-derived CDR1 and CDR2 are LNHDA and SQIVND (reference sequence). Trimming removed 6 bases from V and 2 bases from J, with 13 bases in between. The CDR3 is 14 amino acids. The CDR3, as DNA: TGTGCCAGTAGCCCACGGGACACGCAAGAGACCCAGTACTTC. Protein sequence: CASSPRDTQETQYF.

This clone was counted a single time. The V gene is TRBV5-1, the J gene TRBJ2-5; 7 bases agree with TRBD2. CDR3 length: 17 residues. The germline V gene has CDR1 SGHRS and CDR2 YFSETQ. Losses at the gene ends were 0 bases for V and 1 base for J; bases not matched to a gene: 9. For the CDR3, the DNA is TGCGCCAGCAGCTTGGGGGTCGCGGGGGACTTCCAAGAGACCCAGTACTTC. It yields the protein CASSLGVAGDFQETQYF.

The V call is TRBV28, the J call TRBJ1-5, with D unclear. The CDR3 covers 14 residues. With 4 bases removed from V and 0 bases from J, the gap between germline ends came to 7 bases. The germline V gene encodes CDR1 MDHEN and CDR2 SYDVKM. The CDR3 here is CASSSTNSNQPQHF. The CDR3 nucleotides are TGTGCCAGCAGTTCCACGAATAGCAATCAGCCCCAGCATTTT.

V usage is TRBV5-4 and J usage is TRBJ2-7; D perhaps matches TRBD1 (6 bases). Looked up from germline, CDR1 is SGHNT and CDR2 is YYREEE (reference sequence). The length of the CDR3 is 13 residues. Trimming pared 0 bases from V and 7 bases from J, leaving 11 bases between. The CDR3 sequence is CASSLAGVREQYV. Written as DNA, the CDR3 is TGTGCCAGCAGCTTGGCAGGGGTACGGGAGCAGTACGTC.

This clone was seen just once. The chain is built from TRBV7-8 and TRBJ2-3; D gene uncertain. There are 11 residues in the CDR3. Germline lookup yields CDR1 SGHVS and CDR2 FQNEAQ. V lost 5 bases to trimming and J lost 5 bases, with 5 bases between them. This CDR3 is CASSKLDTQYF. CDR3 bases: TGTGCCAGCAGCAAACTAGATACGCAGTATTTT.

This rearrangement joins TRBV28 to TRBJ1-1, with 11 bases identical to TRBD1. In germline, CDR1 is MDHEN, CDR2 SYDVKM. The CDR3 is 13 amino acids. V was pared by 7 bases and J by 4 bases, with 2 bases of the junction left unmatched. The CDR3 spells CASIGTGGTEAFF. As DNA, the CDR3 is TGTGCCAGCATCGGGACAGGGGGCACTGAAGCTTTCTTT.

The chain couples TRBV19 to TRBJ2-1, with 7 bases matching TRBD2. Germline V gene sequence: CDR1 LNHDA, CDR2 SQIVND (reference sequence). With 3 bases clipped from V and 7 bases from J, the junction kept 12 bases outside the gene matches. The CDR3 sequence is 16 residues long. Here the CDR3 reads CASSIVGGRAWNEQFF. CDR3 bases: TGTGCCAGTAGTATCGTCGGCGGGAGAGCGTGGAATGAGCAGTTCTTC.